A selection of T cell receptor beta chains follows, all from one sample in a study of T cells after yellow fever vaccination. TCRdb re-analysed the 5' RACE reads in MiXCR, keeping a single row per CDR3 protein. The top ten clones hold over 14% of a sample with 300,000 to 450,000 distinct CDR3 sequences, around 6.5% of them seen once. Material: PBMCs, obtained 5 days after the yellow fever booster vaccination. The receptors come from a young man who received the YFV17D yellow fever vaccine. Each CDR3 is given with its conserved first and last residue. Each record gives: CDR3 protein, CDR3 DNA, clone size, D gene, V gene, J gene. A D gene is named only where the DNA matches it firmly. Clone size is shown for a subset of rows, as once, few, many or a class of expanded clone.

CASSQAPGGSYNEQFF	TGTGCCAGCAGCCAAGCACCGGGAGGGTCCTACAATGAGCAGTTCTTC	-	TRBD2	TRBV7-8	TRBJ2-1
CSVEWDTSYEQYF	TGCAGCGTTGAATGGGACACCTCCTACGAGCAGTACTTC	many	-	TRBV29-1	TRBJ2-7
CASSQTSGRTDTQYF	TGTGCCAGCAGCCAGACTAGCGGGAGGACAGATACGCAGTATTTT	many	TRBD2	TRBV6-1	TRBJ2-3
CSARVGTGIEPQHF	TGCAGTGCTAGAGTGGGGACAGGCATTGAGCCCCAGCATTTT	-	TRBD1	TRBV20-1	TRBJ1-5
CASSFILGGSGQFF	TGTGCCAGCAGTTTCATATTAGGGGGTAGTGGGCAGTTCTTC	many	-	TRBV12-3/TRBV12-4	TRBJ2-1
CASSLGGLVDEQFF	TGTGCCAGCAGCTTGGGCGGTCTGGTGGATGAGCAGTTCTTC	many	-	TRBV11-3	TRBJ2-1
CASSLDGGGYPSNQPQHF	TGTGCCAGCAGCTTGGATGGCGGTGGATACCCTAGCAATCAGCCCCAGCATTTT	-	-	TRBV5-4	TRBJ1-5
CASWRGGTQYF	TGTGCCAGCTGGAGAGGTGGGACCCAGTACTTC	-	-	TRBV6-2/TRBV6-3	TRBJ2-5
CASTRGSSGFQETQYF	TGCGCCAGCACCCGGGGGAGTAGCGGGTTCCAAGAGACCCAGTACTTC	many	TRBD2	TRBV5-1	TRBJ2-5
CASSLWTAAGPYNEQFF	TGTGCCAGCAGCTTGTGGACCGCGGCTGGCCCCTACAATGAGCAGTTCTTC	-	-	TRBV5-8	TRBJ2-1
CAISDQREAGANVLTF	TGTGCCATCAGTGATCAGCGGGAAGCTGGGGCCAACGTCCTGACTTTC	-	TRBD2	TRBV10-3	TRBJ2-6
CASSFMAALGVETQYF	TGTGCCAGCAGCTTCATGGCGGCGCTGGGGGTAGAGACCCAGTACTTC	few	-	TRBV7-2	TRBJ2-5
CASYGDTQYF	TGTGCCAGCTATGGGGATACGCAGTATTTT	many	-	TRBV7-2	TRBJ2-3
CASSLSLDAPLFF	TGTGCCAGCAGTTTAAGTCTGGACGCCCCTCTGTTCTTC	few	-	TRBV27	TRBJ2-1
CAAKGGPLNTEAFF	TGTGCCGCCAAGGGGGGACCTCTGAACACTGAAGCTTTCTTT	-	-	TRBV10-3	TRBJ1-1
CATSRPGQGDEQYF	TGTGCCACCAGCAGGCCGGGACAGGGCGACGAGCAGTACTTC	many	TRBD1	TRBV15	TRBJ2-7
CASSGVYEQYF	TGTGCCAGCAGCGGTGTCTACGAGCAGTACTTC	many	-	TRBV5-4	TRBJ2-7
CASSLGGLTDTQYF	TGCGCCAGCAGCTTGGGGGGCTTGACAGATACGCAGTATTTT	many	-	TRBV5-1	TRBJ2-3
CASSERASGYTGELFF	TGTGCCAGCAGTGAAAGGGCTAGTGGGTACACCGGGGAGCTGTTTTTT	-	-	TRBV2	TRBJ2-2
CASGTGGGTTQYF	TGTGCCAGCGGCACGGGGGGCGGTACGACCCAGTACTTC	-	-	TRBV7-2	TRBJ2-5
CASSPTGGTYEQYF	TGTGCCAGCAGTCCGACCGGGGGAACCTACGAGCAGTACTTC	many	-	TRBV12-3/TRBV12-4	TRBJ2-7
CASSFQGGSNSPLHF	TGTGCCAGCAGTTTTCAGGGAGGGTCAAATTCACCCCTCCACTTT	many	-	TRBV12-3/TRBV12-4	TRBJ1-6
CASSLDRVNEKLFF	TGCGCCAGCAGTCTCGACAGAGTTAATGAAAAACTGTTTTTT	many	-	TRBV5-1	TRBJ1-4
CASSLGAAGYTEAFF	TGTGCCAGCAGCCTAGGGGCTGCGGGGTACACTGAAGCTTTCTTT	-	-	TRBV11-1	TRBJ1-1
CASRASGQGSYEQYF	TGTGCCAGCAGGGCCTCAGGTCAGGGCTCCTACGAGCAGTACTTC	many	-	TRBV12-3/TRBV12-4	TRBJ2-7
CASSLFSGLETQYF	TGTGCCAGCAGCTTGTTCAGCGGGCTGGAGACCCAGTACTTC	few	-	TRBV14	TRBJ2-5
CASTPMGEETQYF	TGTGCCAGCACACCTATGGGGGAAGAGACCCAGTACTTC	many	-	TRBV18	TRBJ2-5
CASSPPGGGYNEQFF	TGTGCCAGCAGTCCCCCAGGAGGGGGATACAATGAGCAGTTCTTC	few	-	TRBV7-3	TRBJ2-1
CASSGGFSYEQYF	TGTGCCAGCTCGGGGGGTTTCAGCTACGAGCAGTACTTC	many	TRBD2	TRBV6-6	TRBJ2-7
CASQQGLAASYEQYF	TGCGCCAGCCAACAGGGACTAGCGGCCTCATACGAGCAGTACTTC	many	TRBD2	TRBV10-2	TRBJ2-7
CSAREGSANTGELFF	TGCAGTGCTAGAGAAGGGTCCGCGAACACCGGGGAGCTGTTTTTT	many	-	TRBV20-1	TRBJ2-2
CASTPSMPFAGTSNNEQFF	TGTGCCAGCACCCCCTCAATGCCCTTCGCCGGGACTAGCAACAATGAGCAGTTCTTC	many	TRBD2	TRBV12-3/TRBV12-4	TRBJ2-1
CASSLTRDRFNEQFF	TGTGCCAGCAGTTTAACTAGGGACCGGTTCAATGAGCAGTTCTTC	few	-	TRBV27	TRBJ2-1
CASSLPQGGSHEQYF	TGTGCCAGCAGTTTACCCCAGGGGGGCTCCCACGAGCAGTACTTC	many	-	TRBV28	TRBJ2-7
CASSLAEGAGELFF	TGCGCCAGCAGCTTGGCCGAAGGGGCCGGGGAGCTGTTTTTT	many	-	TRBV5-1	TRBJ2-2
CASSTHNFVEFLRETQYF	TGTGCCAGCAGCACACACAACTTTGTTGAGTTTTTAAGAGAGACCCAGTACTTC	few	-	TRBV5-5	TRBJ2-5
CASRLERGAKDNEQFF	TGCGCCAGCAGATTGGAGAGGGGCGCGAAGGACAATGAGCAGTTCTTC	-	-	TRBV5-1	TRBJ2-1
CASRDREVVGELFF	TGTGCCAGTAGGGACAGGGAAGTTGTCGGGGAGCTGTTTTTT	-	TRBD1	TRBV19	TRBJ2-2
CASSVDLADFYEQYF	TGTGCCAGCAGCGTCGATCTAGCGGACTTCTACGAGCAGTACTTC	many	TRBD2	TRBV9	TRBJ2-7
CASSYRQGDEQYF	TGTGCCAGCAGTTACAGGCAGGGGGACGAGCAGTACTTC	-	TRBD1	TRBV5-4	TRBJ2-7
CASSSQTSGRGEQYF	TGTGCCAGCAGCTCCCAGACTAGCGGGAGGGGCGAGCAGTACTTC	-	TRBD2	TRBV3-1	TRBJ2-7
CASSIQRYGYTF	TGTGCCAGTAGTATCCAGAGGTATGGCTACACCTTC	-	-	TRBV19	TRBJ1-2
CSVEEPSVVTQYF	TGCAGCGTTGAAGAGCCTAGCGTCGTGACCCAGTACTTC	many	-	TRBV29-1	TRBJ2-5
CASSLVAQGGTEAFF	TGCGCCAGCAGCTTGGTAGCCCAGGGCGGCACTGAAGCTTTCTTT	many	-	TRBV5-1	TRBJ1-1
CAWIGRNYNSPLHF	TGTGCCTGGATCGGCAGGAACTATAATTCACCCCTCCACTTT	few	-	TRBV30	TRBJ1-6
CASRDDRGGYNEQFF	TGTGCCAGCAGAGACGACAGGGGAGGCTACAATGAGCAGTTCTTC	many	TRBD1	TRBV6-1	TRBJ2-1
CASSSGTQFDEQYF	TGTGCCAGCAGCTCCGGGACACAATTTGACGAGCAGTACTTC	few	-	TRBV6-2/TRBV6-3	TRBJ2-7
CASSLGEGTDTQYF	TGTGCCAGCAGCTTAGGAGAGGGCACAGATACGCAGTATTTT	few	-	TRBV5-5	TRBJ2-3
CASSPSPAPDTQYF	TGTGCCAGCAGCCCCTCTCCTGCGCCCGATACGCAGTATTTT	-	-	TRBV5-5	TRBJ2-3
CSAKGTPLSYSEQFF	TGCAGTGCCAAGGGGACTCCTCTATCCTACAGTGAGCAGTTCTTC	-	-	TRBV20-1	TRBJ2-1
CSASDRVEKLFF	TGCAGTGCCAGCGACAGGGTTGAAAAACTGTTTTTT	few	TRBD1	TRBV20-1	TRBJ1-4
CSGGTSGDTQYF	TGCAGCGGCGGGACTAGCGGAGATACGCAGTATTTT	many	TRBD2	TRBV29-1	TRBJ2-3
CASSSAGRELFF	TGTGCCAGCAGCAGCGCCGGTCGGGAGCTGTTTTTT	few	-	TRBV7-9	TRBJ2-2
CASSSRQNSNTGELFF	TGCGCCAGCAGCTCCCGACAGAACTCGAACACCGGGGAGCTGTTTTTT	few	-	TRBV5-1	TRBJ2-2
CASGPEPQETQYF	TGTGCCAGCGGGCCAGAACCGCAAGAGACCCAGTACTTC	few	-	TRBV5-4	TRBJ2-5